A selection of T cell receptor beta chains follows, all from one sample in a study of blood T cell repertoires in COVID-19. Only in-frame clones appear in the TCRdb table, and some are missing; sequencing was by immunoSEQ multiplex PCR. The sample lists about 140,000 clones; roughly 76% were seen once. Sequencing was performed on peripheral blood. These receptor sequences come from a woman between 50 and 59 years old with active or convalescent COVID-19. Both conserved end residues are part of each CDR3. Fields, in order: V gene, clone size, J gene, CDR3 length, D gene, CDR3 protein, CDR3 DNA. The D gene is left open where the match is weak. The size entry is marked missing in some rows and otherwise reads once, few, many or a size class.

TRBV7-6,once,TRBJ2-2,13,-,CASSFGNTGELFF,TGTGCCAGCAGCTTTGGCAACACCGGGGAGCTGTTTTTT
TRBV4-3,-,TRBJ2-7,17,-,CASSQVSPGTIPYEQYF,TGCGCCAGCAGCCAAGTCTCCCCCGGGACAATCCCCTACGAGCAGTACTTC
TRBV3-1/TRBV3-2,-,TRBJ2-1,16,TRBD2,CASSHRAGGPLIEQFF,TGTGCCAGCAGCCATCGAGCGGGAGGGCCTCTAATTGAGCAGTTCTTC
TRBV24-1,-,TRBJ1-1,14,-,CATSVLREGTEAFF,TGTGCCACCAGTGTTTTGAGGGAGGGCACTGAAGCTTTCTTT
TRBV18,-,TRBJ1-5,14,TRBD1,CASSRGQNNQPQHF,TGTGCCAGCTCCCGGGGACAGAATAATCAGCCCCAGCATTTT
TRBV30,-,TRBJ1-4,13,-,CAWSRIFNEKLFF,TGTGCCTGGAGCAGGATTTTTAATGAAAAACTGTTTTTT
TRBV19,-,TRBJ2-1,15,-,CASSIVGGTYNEQFF,TGTGCCAGTAGTATAGTCGGAGGTACCTACAATGAGCAGTTCTTC
TRBV2,few,TRBJ1-3,15,-,CASSGGSEKGNTIYF,TGTGCCAGCAGTGGTGGCAGCGAGAAGGGGAACACCATATATTTT
TRBV30,-,TRBJ2-1,15,TRBD2,CAWSIGLAGVSEQFF,TGTGCCTGGAGTATAGGACTAGCGGGAGTAAGTGAGCAGTTCTTC
TRBV5-1,-,TRBJ2-7,18,TRBD2,CASSKGTGTSGSRNEQYF,TGCGCCAGCAGCAAGGGGACAGGGACTAGCGGGAGTCGAAACGAGCAGTACTTC
TRBV5-5,few,TRBJ2-5,14,TRBD2,CASSFLAGGETQYF,TGTGCCAGCAGTTTTCTAGCGGGAGGAGAGACCCAGTACTTC
TRBV5-1,-,TRBJ2-1,15,TRBD2,CASTIGTSGYNEQFF,TGCGCCAGCACCATCGGGACTAGCGGCTACAATGAGCAGTTCTTC
TRBV4-3,many,TRBJ2-5,14,-,CASSQDTSRETQYF,TGCGCCAGCAGCCAAGATACTAGCCGGGAGACCCAGTACTTC
TRBV3-1/TRBV3-2,-,TRBJ1-2,14,-,CASSHVLYSTGYTF,TGTGCCAGCAGCCATGTTCTCTATAGCACCGGCTACACCTTC
TRBV7-2,-,TRBJ1-1,15,TRBD1,CASSYQTGWNTEAFF,TGTGCCAGCAGCTATCAGACAGGGTGGAACACTGAAGCTTTCTTT
TRBV30,few,TRBJ2-3,13,TRBD2,CAWAGGLGDTQYF,TGTGCCTGGGCGGGGGGGCTTGGAGATACGCAGTATTTT
TRBV4-2,-,TRBJ1-2,13,-,CASSQVSVGGYTF,TGTGCCAGCAGCCAAGTTTCGGTCGGTGGCTACACCTTC